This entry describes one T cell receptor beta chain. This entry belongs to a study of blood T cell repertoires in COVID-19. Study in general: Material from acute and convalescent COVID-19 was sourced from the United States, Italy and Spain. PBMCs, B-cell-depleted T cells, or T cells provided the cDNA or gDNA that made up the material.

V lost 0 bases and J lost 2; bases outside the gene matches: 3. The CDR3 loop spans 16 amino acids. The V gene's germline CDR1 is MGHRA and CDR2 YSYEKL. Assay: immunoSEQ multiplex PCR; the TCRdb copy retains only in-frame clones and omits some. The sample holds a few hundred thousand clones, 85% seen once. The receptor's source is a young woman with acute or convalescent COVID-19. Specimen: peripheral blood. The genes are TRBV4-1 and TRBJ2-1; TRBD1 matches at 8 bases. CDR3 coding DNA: TGCGCCAGCAGCCAAGAGGCAGGGGGCACCTACAATGAGCAGTTCTTC. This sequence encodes CASSQEAGGTYNEQFF.